This TCR beta chain emerged from a study of spatial heterogeneity in lung cancer. The presence of a unique molecular identifier marked each TCR cDNA molecule. TCRdb independently ran MiXCR on the 5' RACE reads; one entry per CDR3 protein. The sample lists 75,000 to 85,000 distinct CDR3 sequences, approximately 20% seen once, with less than 7.5% in the top ten. This CDR3 contains 14 residues. The germline V gene encodes CDR1 LNHNV and CDR2 YYDKDF (reference sequence). Deletions cut 0 bases from V and 7 bases from J, with 9 bases between. Noted time point: sample taken at primary tumor resection. Whole RNA came from tumor, nontumor lung or frozen PBMC and was sequenced without being sorted. The donors, 70 or so patients with untreated early-stage non-small cell lung cancer, provided the samples.

This clonotype was sampled from a male donor with early-stage non-small cell lung cancer. The source material was PBMCs, sampled at surgery. This chain links TRBV15 with TRBJ2-2; D ambiguous. CDR3 sequence: CATSRDLERGELFF. CDR3 in DNA: TGTGCCACCAGCAGAGATCTGGAACGCGGGGAGCTGTTTTTT.